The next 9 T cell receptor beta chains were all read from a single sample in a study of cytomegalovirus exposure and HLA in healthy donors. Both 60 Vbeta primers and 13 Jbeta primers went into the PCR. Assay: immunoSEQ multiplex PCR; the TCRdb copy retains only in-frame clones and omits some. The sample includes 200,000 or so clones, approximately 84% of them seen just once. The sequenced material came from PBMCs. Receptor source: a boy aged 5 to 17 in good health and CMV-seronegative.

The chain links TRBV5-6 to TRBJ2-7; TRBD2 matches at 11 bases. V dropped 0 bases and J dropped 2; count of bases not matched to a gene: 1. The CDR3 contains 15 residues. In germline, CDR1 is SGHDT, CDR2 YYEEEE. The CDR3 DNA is TGTGCCAGCAGCTTGGCGACTAGCGGGGCCTACGAGCAGTACTTC. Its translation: CASSLATSGAYEQYF.

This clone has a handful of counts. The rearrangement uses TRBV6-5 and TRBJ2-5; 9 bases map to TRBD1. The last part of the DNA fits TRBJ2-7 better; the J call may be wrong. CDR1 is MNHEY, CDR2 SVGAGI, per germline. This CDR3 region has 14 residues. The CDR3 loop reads CASSYYRGRNEQYF. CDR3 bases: TGTGCCAGCAGTTACTACAGGGGGCGTAACGAGCAGTACTTC.

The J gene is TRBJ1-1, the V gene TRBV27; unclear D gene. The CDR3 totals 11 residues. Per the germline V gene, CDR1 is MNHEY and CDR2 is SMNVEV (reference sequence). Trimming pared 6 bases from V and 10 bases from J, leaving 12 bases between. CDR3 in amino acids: CASSPGSGAFF. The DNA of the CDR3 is TGTGCCAGCAGCCCCGGGTCCGGAGCTTTCTTT.

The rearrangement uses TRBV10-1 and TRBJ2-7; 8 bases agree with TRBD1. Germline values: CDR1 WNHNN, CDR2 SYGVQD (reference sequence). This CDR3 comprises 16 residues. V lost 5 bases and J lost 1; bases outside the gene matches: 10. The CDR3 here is CASSPGGLDKSYEQYF. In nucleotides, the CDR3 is TGCGCCAGCAGTCCAGGGGGCCTCGACAAGTCCTACGAGCAGTACTTC.

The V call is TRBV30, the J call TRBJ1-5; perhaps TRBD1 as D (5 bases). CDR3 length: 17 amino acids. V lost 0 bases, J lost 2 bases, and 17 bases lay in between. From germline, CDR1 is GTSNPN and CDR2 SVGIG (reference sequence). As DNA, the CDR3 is TGTGCCTGGAGTGTACCGGTCAGGGCGGGGGGCAATCAGCCCCAGCATTTT. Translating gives CAWSVPVRAGGNQPQHF.

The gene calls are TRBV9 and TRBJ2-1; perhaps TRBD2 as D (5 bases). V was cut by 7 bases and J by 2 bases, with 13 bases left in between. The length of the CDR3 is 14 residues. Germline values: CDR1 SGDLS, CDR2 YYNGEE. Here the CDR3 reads CASGGYGAYNEQFF. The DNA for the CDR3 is TGTGCCAGCGGTGGTTACGGGGCCTACAATGAGCAGTTCTTC.

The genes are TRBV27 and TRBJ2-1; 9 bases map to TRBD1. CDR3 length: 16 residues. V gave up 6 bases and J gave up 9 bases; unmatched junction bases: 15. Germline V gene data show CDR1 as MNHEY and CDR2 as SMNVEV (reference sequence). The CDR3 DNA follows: TGTGCCAGCAGACGGCCGGGACAGGGCTCCCTGAGTGAGCAGTTCTTC. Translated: CASRRPGQGSLSEQFF.

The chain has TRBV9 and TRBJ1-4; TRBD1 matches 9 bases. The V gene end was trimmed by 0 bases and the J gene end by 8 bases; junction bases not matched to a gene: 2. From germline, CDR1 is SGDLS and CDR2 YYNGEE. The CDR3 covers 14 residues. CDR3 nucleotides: TGTGCCAGCAGCGTAGGGACAGGGGCGGAAAAACTGTTTTTT. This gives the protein CASSVGTGAEKLFF.

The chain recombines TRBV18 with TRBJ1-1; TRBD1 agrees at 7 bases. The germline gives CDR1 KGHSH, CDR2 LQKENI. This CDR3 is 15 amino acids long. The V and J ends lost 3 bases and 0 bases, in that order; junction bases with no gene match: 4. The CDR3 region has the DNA TGTGCCAGCTCACCTAAGACAGGGATGAACACTGAAGCTTTCTTT. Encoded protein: CASSPKTGMNTEAFF.